The 21 T cell receptor beta chains listed next were all sequenced from one sample in a study of blood T cell repertoires in COVID-19. The data were produced by immunoSEQ multiplex PCR, yet TCRdb's version contains in-frame clones alone and is incomplete. Among roughly 110,000 clones listed, approximately 90% were seen once. Material: peripheral blood. These receptors all stem from a woman aged 45-59 years with acute or convalescent COVID-19.

The J gene is TRBJ1-4, the V gene TRBV5-1; tentatively, D is TRBD1 (6 bases). Trimming shortened V by 4 bases and J by 7 bases, and 17 bases separated the two germline ends. Germline V gives CDR1 SGHRS, CDR2 YFSETQ. This CDR3 contains 15 residues. The CDR3 region is CASSPPQGVGEKLFF. CDR3 in DNA: TGCGCCAGCAGCCCACCACAGGGAGTCGGTGAAAAACTGTTTTTT.

The chain has TRBV11-3 and TRBJ1-3; D may be TRBD1 (5 bases). Per germline, CDR1 SGHNT and CDR2 YENEEA. The CDR3 spans 14 residues. The V and J ends lost 5 bases and 2 bases respectively, with 10 bases between them. The CDR3 sequence: CASSLGQAGNTIYF. The CDR3 region has the DNA TGTGCCAGCAGCCTTGGACAAGCTGGAAACACCATATATTTT.

The chain employs TRBV4-3 and TRBJ2-2; 7 bases are shared with TRBD2. Losses at the gene ends were 3 bases for V and 0 bases for J; bases not matched to a gene: 4. Germline V lookup: CDR1 LGHNA, CDR2 YSLEER. The CDR3 has 16 amino acids. CDR3 region: CASSHEGLPNTGELFF. In DNA, the CDR3 is TGCGCCAGCAGCCATGAGGGACTACCGAACACCGGGGAGCTGTTTTTT.

V gene TRBV10-1 combines with J gene TRBJ1-2, with a possible D match to TRBD1 (5 bases). Per the germline V gene, CDR1 is WNHNN and CDR2 is SYGVQD (reference sequence). Trimming stripped 2 bases from V and 8 bases from J, with 12 bases between. The CDR3 sequence is 13 residues long. The CDR3 nucleotides are TGCGCCAGCAGTGAGACTGTAGGGGCCGGCTACACCTTC. Its translation: CASSETVGAGYTF.

This clone is a singleton in its sample. V and J are TRBV7-9 and TRBJ2-5; 7 nucleotides line up with TRBD2. CDR1 is SEHNR, CDR2 FQNEAQ, per germline (reference sequence). With 3 bases clipped from V and 4 bases from J, the junction kept 2 bases outside the gene matches. The CDR3 has 13 residues. This CDR3 reads CASSFWGGETQYF. The CDR3 DNA reads as TGTGCCAGCAGCTTTTGGGGGGGAGAGACCCAGTACTTC.

The chain joins TRBV3-1 (or the pseudogene TRBV3-2) to TRBJ2-5; possibly TRBD2 for D (6 bases). The CDR3 is 12 residues long. The V and J ends lost 1 base and 9 bases respectively, with 9 bases between them. Germline loops: CDR1 LGHDT, CDR2 YNNKEL (reference sequence). Written as DNA, the CDR3 is TGTGCCAGCAGCCAAGGAGGAGGGCCCCAGTACTTC. Its translation: CASSQGGGPQYF.

This clone was recorded once. The genes are TRBV10-3 and TRBJ1-3; 9 bases match TRBD1. Looked up from germline, CDR1 is ENHRY and CDR2 is SYGVKD. V shed 4 bases, J shed 9 bases, and the junction held 7 bases outside the gene matches. The CDR3 runs to 14 residues. CDR3 sequence: CAISADRGEGTIYF. The CDR3 region has the DNA TGTGCCATCAGTGCCGACAGGGGGGAAGGCACCATATATTTT.

The chain joins TRBV3-1 (or the pseudogene TRBV3-2) to TRBJ1-4, with unresolved D. The germline CDR1 and CDR2 sequences are LGHDT and YNNKEL (reference sequence). This CDR3 region has 16 residues. V lost 0 bases and J lost 4, with 12 bases in between. The chain's CDR3 is CASSQDEREHNEKLFF. The CDR3 DNA sequence: TGTGCCAGCAGCCAAGATGAGAGGGAGCATAATGAAAAACTGTTTTTT.

The V gene is TRBV28, the J gene TRBJ2-1; 8 bases fit TRBD2. CDR3 length: 16 residues. V lost 2 bases to trimming and J lost 6 bases; unmatched junction nucleotides: 9. CDR1 is MDHEN, CDR2 SYDVKM, per germline. The CDR3 reads CASSLDSAGDLNEQFF. CDR3 DNA: TGTGCCAGCAGTTTAGACTCAGCGGGAGACCTCAATGAGCAGTTCTTC.

About this clone: One end of the junction is discordant with germline, which a read error may explain. The V gene is TRBV28, the J gene TRBJ1-1; possibly TRBD1 for D (5 bases). The CDR3 has 14 amino acids. The germline V gene has CDR1 MDHEN and CDR2 SYDVKM. The chain's CDR3 is CASSLSTVPPYPLF. CDR3 nucleotides: TGTGCCAGCAGTTTATCGACAGTTCCCCCGTACCCCCTCTTT.

The rearrangement joins TRBV12-5 to TRBJ1-1; D not resolved. CDR3 length: 11 residues. Germline V gives CDR1 LGHNT, CDR2 FRNRAP. Trimming removed 3 bases at V and 7 bases at J, with 6 bases between. The DNA for the CDR3 is TGTGCTAGTGGTTTCGAGCTTGAAGCTTTCTTT. It encodes CASGFELEAFF.

This clone has more than one count but fewer than ten. The CDR3 bases are TGCGCCAGCAGCTTGGAATATGGGAGCACTGAAGCTTTCTTT. It translates to CASSLEYGSTEAFF. The chain has TRBV5-1 and TRBJ1-1; no firm D call. Germline V CDR1 and CDR2: SGHRS, YFSETQ. CDR3 length: 14 amino acids. V was shortened by 0 bases and J by 4 bases, with 10 bases between the two germline ends.

CDR3 sequence (DNA): TGTGCCACCCAAGGACTGGGCTATGGCTACACCTTC. Its translation: CATQGLGYGYTF. This chain uses TRBV6-5 with TRBJ1-2; no clear D gene. CDR1 is MNHEY, CDR2 SVGAGI, per germline. Between the trimmed V and J ends, which lost 10 bases and 4 bases, there was a span of 13 bases. This CDR3 contains 12 residues.

V gene TRBV13 combines with J gene TRBJ2-7; 7 bases are a match to TRBD2. V lost 0 bases and J lost 0; bases outside the gene matches: 11. CDR3 length: 18 residues. The germline CDR1 and CDR2 sequences are PRHDT and FYEKMQ (reference sequence). The CDR3 coding sequence is TGTGCCAGCAGCTTAGGGGATACTAGCGAGATAAGCTCCTACGAGCAGTACTTC. This encodes CASSLGDTSEISSYEQYF.

The genes are TRBV6-1 and TRBJ1-5; TRBD1 aligns across 10 bases. V trimming: 2 bases; J trimming: 5 bases; junction bases outside the gene matches: 6. CDR1 is MNHNS, CDR2 SASEGT, per germline. This CDR3 is built from 16 residues. The CDR3: CASSEYETGGHQPQHF. The CDR3, as DNA: TGTGCCAGCAGTGAATATGAGACAGGGGGCCATCAGCCCCAGCATTTT.

The V gene is TRBV6-5, the J gene TRBJ2-2; 9 bases are shared with TRBD2. The CDR3 is 11 amino acids. The germline gives CDR1 MNHEY, CDR2 SVGAGI. Germline trimming cut 6 bases from V and 17 bases from J; bases unmatched to any gene: 7. CDR3 nucleotides: TGTGCCAGCAGGGGGTCTAGCGGGGTATTTTTT. Amino acids: CASRGSSGVFF.

The rearrangement joins TRBV7-2 to TRBJ1-5; D not certain. The CDR3 runs 13 residues. V lost 0 bases and J 7 bases, leaving 7 bases between the germline ends. The V gene's germline CDR1 is SGHTA and CDR2 FQGNSA. This CDR3 reads CASSLAVEQPQHF. The CDR3 coding sequence is TGTGCCAGCAGCTTAGCAGTGGAGCAGCCCCAGCATTTT.

The chain has TRBV2 and TRBJ2-7; D possibly corresponds to TRBD1 (5 bases). Germline V gene data show CDR1 as SNHLY and CDR2 as FYNNEI. V was shortened by 6 bases and J by 1 base, with 16 bases between the two germline ends. This CDR3 has 15 residues. CDR3 coding DNA: TGTGCCAGCAGACTATCAGAACAGGTATCCTACGAGCAGTACTTC. Its protein product is CASRLSEQVSYEQYF.

This clone was recorded once. The gene calls are TRBV7-2 and TRBJ2-1, with 10 positions matching TRBD1. After removal of 6 bases from V and 9 bases from J, the junction contained 8 bases not matched to a gene. Germline values: CDR1 SGHTA, CDR2 FQGNSA. The CDR3 loop spans 14 amino acids. The CDR3 region has the DNA TGTGCCAGCAGACTGACAGGGGGCCATCGTGAGCAGTTCTTC. Translating it yields CASRLTGGHREQFF.

This chain links TRBV18 with TRBJ1-1; the D is unclear. The CDR3 sequence is 13 residues long. Trimming shortened V by 3 bases and J by 5 bases, and 10 bases separated the two germline ends. Germline V gene lookup returns CDR1 KGHSH and CDR2 LQKENI. The CDR3 region is CASSPEGATEAFF. CDR3 nucleotides: TGTGCCAGCTCACCGGAAGGAGCGACTGAAGCTTTCTTT.

The CDR3 region is CASSTSGTSGYF. The CDR3 region has the DNA TGTGCCAGCAGTACCTCCGGGACTAGCGGTTATTTT. The chain employs TRBV28 and TRBJ2-3; 11 bases are shared with TRBD2. The length of the CDR3 is 12 residues. The J segment lost 15 bases and the V segment lost 5 bases, leaving 7 bases of the junction unmatched. Germline CDR1 MDHEN, CDR2 SYDVKM.